This T cell receptor (beta chain) originates from a study of shared clonotypes between healthy human individuals. Sequencing was performed with immunoSEQ multiplex PCR; in TCRdb, only in-frame clones are kept and a portion is missing. The sample records 2 million to 3 million clones, 90% to 95% being singletons. To note about this clone: One junction end disagrees with the germline gene, perhaps due to a read error.

The CDR3 extends over 13 amino acids. Per germline, CDR1 MNHNY and CDR2 SVGAGI (reference sequence). Specimen: naive CD4+ T cells sorted from blood. Subset: CD45RA+ positively selected. This sequence was found in a man aged 18 to 29 in good health. The J gene is TRBJ2-1, the V gene TRBV6-6; perhaps TRBD2 as D (5 bases). CDR3 in amino acids: CASSYREGDVLVF. Here the CDR3 DNA reads TGTGCCAGCAGTTACAGAGAGGGAGACGTACTGGTCTTC.